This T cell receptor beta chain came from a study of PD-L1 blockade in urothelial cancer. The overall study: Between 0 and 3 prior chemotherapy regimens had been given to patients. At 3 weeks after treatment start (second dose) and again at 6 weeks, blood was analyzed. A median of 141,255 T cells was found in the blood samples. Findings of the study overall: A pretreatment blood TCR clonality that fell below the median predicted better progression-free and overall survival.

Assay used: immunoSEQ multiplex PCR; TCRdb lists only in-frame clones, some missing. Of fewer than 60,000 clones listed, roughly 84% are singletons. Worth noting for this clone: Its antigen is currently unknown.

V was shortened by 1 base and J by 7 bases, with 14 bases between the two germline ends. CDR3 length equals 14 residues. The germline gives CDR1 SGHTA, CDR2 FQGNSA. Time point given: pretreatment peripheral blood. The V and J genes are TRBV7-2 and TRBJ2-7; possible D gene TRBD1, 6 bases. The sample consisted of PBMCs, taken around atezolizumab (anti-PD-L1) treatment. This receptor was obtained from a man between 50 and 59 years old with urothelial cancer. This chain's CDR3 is CASSLGEQGREQYF. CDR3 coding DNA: TGTGCCAGCAGCTTAGGTGAACAGGGCCGGGAGCAGTACTTC.